This T cell receptor (beta chain) was observed in a study of blood T cell repertoires in COVID-19. Recovered Cohort 3 donors showed two negative PCRs, clearance, or symptom resolution. Trimming pared 3 bases from V and 4 bases from J, leaving 9 bases between. Per germline, CDR1 SNHLY and CDR2 FYNNEI. The CDR3 is 13 amino acids. Some clones are missing from TCRdb's copy, which holds only in-frame ones; the method was immunoSEQ multiplex PCR. The table shows 150,000 or so clones, with about 86% occurring only once. This clonotype was obtained from a man between 45 and 60 years old who had recovered from COVID-19. The J gene is TRBJ1-2, the V gene TRBV2, with D hard to call. Sequencing input: PBMCs or T cells enriched from blood (not recorded which). The CDR3 DNA follows: TGTGCCAGCAGTGACGGGGAAACCTATGGCTACACCTTC. This sequence encodes CASSDGETYGYTF.